This entry lists 14 T cell receptor beta chains sequenced from one sample in a study of blood T cell repertoires in COVID-19. Data came from immunoSEQ multiplex PCR; TCRdb stores just in-frame clones and leaves some out. The table includes fewer than 350,000 clones, 70% to 90% detected once. The sequenced sample was PBMCs or T cells enriched from blood (not recorded which). The receptors originated from a woman aged 55-70 years in a cohort exposed to, infected with or recovered from COVID-19 (not recorded which).

J is TRBJ2-5 and V is TRBV5-1; 14 bases align to TRBD2. V lost 2 bases and J lost 3; bases outside the gene matches: 12. Germline values: CDR1 SGHRS, CDR2 YFSETQ. The CDR3 runs to 19 residues. CDR3 amino acids: CASSFHGTSGSWGKETQYF. The CDR3 coding sequence is TGCGCCAGCAGCTTTCATGGGACTAGCGGGAGCTGGGGGAAAGAGACCCAGTACTTC.

The chain couples TRBV5-6 to TRBJ2-3; TRBD2 is a possible D gene (6 bases). Germline CDR1 is SGHDT and CDR2 is YYEEEE. This CDR3 contains 16 residues. V was cut by 1 base and J by 1 base, with 13 bases left in between. In DNA, the CDR3 is TGTGCCAGCAGCTTGCGTTCCGGGAGCGGCACAGATACGCAGTATTTT. This translates into CASSLRSGSGTDTQYF.

In its sample, this clone was seen once. The chain joins TRBV7-2 to TRBJ2-1; no clear D gene. The germline V and J ends were trimmed by 5 bases and 5 bases, with 10 bases remaining between them. Germline V gene lookup returns CDR1 SGHTA and CDR2 FQGNSA. The CDR3 sequence is 13 residues long. CDR3 protein: CASSPRLHNEQFF. DNA for the CDR3: TGTGCCAGCAGCCCCCGACTCCACAATGAGCAGTTCTTC.

The rearrangement joins TRBV30 to TRBJ2-5; 11 nucleotides match TRBD2. Germline V gene data show CDR1 as GTSNPN and CDR2 as SVGIG (reference sequence). This CDR3 is 15 amino acids long. The V gene end was trimmed by 1 base and the J gene end by 4 bases; junction bases not matched to a gene: 5. As DNA, the CDR3 is TGTGCCTGGAGTGAGATAGCGGGAGGGCCAGAGACCCAGTACTTC. Its translation: CAWSEIAGGPETQYF.

As to this clone: The same CDR3 arises from other DNA sequences in this sample as well. The J gene is TRBJ1-5, the V gene TRBV7-2; TRBD1 aligns across 7 bases. This CDR3 region has 14 residues. V was pared by 5 bases and J by 0 bases, with 1 base of the junction left unmatched. CDR1 is SGHTA and CDR2 is FQGNSA in the germline V gene. The CDR3 region has the DNA TGTGCCAGCAGCCGGGACAGTAGCAATCAGCCCCAGCATTTT. Translated, it gives CASSRDSSNQPQHF.

This chain connects TRBV2 to TRBJ2-7, with 7 bases fitting TRBD1. The V gene end was trimmed by 7 bases and the J gene end by 4 bases; junction bases not matched to a gene: 10. CDR1 is SNHLY, CDR2 FYNNEI, per germline. This CDR3 is 14 amino acids long. The chain's CDR3 is CASKPGTDGYEQYF. The CDR3 nucleotides are TGTGCCAGCAAACCCGGGACAGACGGTTACGAGCAGTACTTC.

The chain joins TRBV18 to TRBJ2-1, with D perhaps matching TRBD2 (6 bases). The germline V gene encodes CDR1 KGHSH and CDR2 LQKENI. Between the trimmed V and J ends, which lost 4 bases and 0 bases, there was a span of 7 bases. This CDR3 has 14 residues. The chain's CDR3 is CASSRDSSYNEQFF. The CDR3 bases are TGTGCCAGCTCACGGGACTCCTCCTACAATGAGCAGTTCTTC.

V gene TRBV25-1 combines with J gene TRBJ1-1, with TRBD1 as a possible D gene (5 bases). CDR3 size: 13 residues. Germline lookup yields CDR1 MGHDK and CDR2 SYGVNS. The V end lost 2 bases, the J end lost 5 bases, and 9 bases lay between the germline ends. In DNA, the CDR3 is TGTGCCAGCAGTGAAGCGGGGCGGACTGAAGCTTTCTTT. It is translated as CASSEAGRTEAFF. Based on the CDR3 plus reference TRBV25-1 and TRBJ1-1, the full variable domain is EADIYQTPRYLVIGTGKKITLECSQTMGHDKMYWYQQDPGMELHLIHYSYGVNSTEKGDLSSESTVSRIRTEHFPLTLESARPSHTSQYLCASSEAGRTEAFFGQGTRLTVV.

The chain is built from TRBV19 and TRBJ1-1; D unclear. Trimming removed 9 bases from V and 7 bases from J, with 15 bases in between. This CDR3 comprises 12 residues. CDR1 and CDR2 from the germline V gene are LNHDA and SQIVND (reference sequence). CDR3 loop: CASLTPLFEAFF. In DNA, the CDR3 is TGTGCCAGCCTGACACCACTCTTTGAAGCTTTCTTT.

This clone has a single count. The chain is built from TRBV7-9 and TRBJ2-1; 11 nucleotides agree with TRBD2. Per germline, CDR1 SEHNR and CDR2 FQNEAQ (reference sequence). V shed 3 bases and J 8 bases; nucleotides not matched to a gene: 9. The CDR3 is 16 amino acids. The CDR3 bases are TGTGCCAGCAGCTTCTCGGGACTAGCGGTGGGGGATGAGCAGTTCTTC. It encodes CASSFSGLAVGDEQFF.

The rearrangement joins TRBV6-2 or TRBV6-3 to TRBJ2-3; 9 bases map to TRBD2. Germline-derived CDR1 and CDR2 are MNHEY and SVGEGT. J was trimmed by 2 bases and V by 4 bases; bases with no gene match: 4. This CDR3 is 15 amino acids long. CDR3 residues: CASSSKGLATDTQYF. For the CDR3, the DNA is TGTGCCAGCAGTTCCAAGGGACTAGCCACAGATACGCAGTATTTT.

The rearrangement uses TRBV10-2 and TRBJ2-3; D is ambiguous. CDR1 is WSHSY, CDR2 SAAADI, per germline. V was shortened by 6 bases and J by 5 bases, with 6 bases between the two germline ends. The CDR3 length is 11 residues. The CDR3 reads CASRSGDTQYF. CDR3 DNA: TGCGCCAGCAGGTCAGGAGATACGCAGTATTTT.

The chain combines TRBV5-4 with TRBJ1-5; D not resolved. The V gene's germline CDR1 is SGHNT and CDR2 YYREEE (reference sequence). This CDR3 comprises 14 residues. V was cut by 2 bases and J by 4 bases, with 10 bases left in between. The CDR3 sequence is CASSFAGENQPQHF. The CDR3 coding sequence is TGTGCCAGCAGCTTTGCCGGGGAAAATCAGCCCCAGCATTTT.

The rearrangement joins TRBV7-9 to TRBJ2-7; 12 nucleotides agree with TRBD2. Trimming removed 8 bases from V and 7 bases from J; junction bases left unmatched: 15. This CDR3 comprises 16 residues. Germline V gene data show CDR1 as SEHNR and CDR2 as FQNEAQ (reference sequence). The CDR3 sequence is CASPGASGRAPPEQYF. CDR3 bases: TGTGCCAGCCCCGGTGCTAGCGGGAGGGCCCCGCCGGAGCAGTACTTC. The full variable domain, its missing parts supplied by reference TRBV7-9 and TRBJ2-7, is DTGVSQNPRHKITKRGQNVTFRCDPISEHNRLYWYRQTLGQGPEFLTYFQNEAQLEKSRLLSDRFSAERPKGSFSTLEIQRTEQGDSAMYLCASPGASGRAPPEQYFGPGTRLTVT.